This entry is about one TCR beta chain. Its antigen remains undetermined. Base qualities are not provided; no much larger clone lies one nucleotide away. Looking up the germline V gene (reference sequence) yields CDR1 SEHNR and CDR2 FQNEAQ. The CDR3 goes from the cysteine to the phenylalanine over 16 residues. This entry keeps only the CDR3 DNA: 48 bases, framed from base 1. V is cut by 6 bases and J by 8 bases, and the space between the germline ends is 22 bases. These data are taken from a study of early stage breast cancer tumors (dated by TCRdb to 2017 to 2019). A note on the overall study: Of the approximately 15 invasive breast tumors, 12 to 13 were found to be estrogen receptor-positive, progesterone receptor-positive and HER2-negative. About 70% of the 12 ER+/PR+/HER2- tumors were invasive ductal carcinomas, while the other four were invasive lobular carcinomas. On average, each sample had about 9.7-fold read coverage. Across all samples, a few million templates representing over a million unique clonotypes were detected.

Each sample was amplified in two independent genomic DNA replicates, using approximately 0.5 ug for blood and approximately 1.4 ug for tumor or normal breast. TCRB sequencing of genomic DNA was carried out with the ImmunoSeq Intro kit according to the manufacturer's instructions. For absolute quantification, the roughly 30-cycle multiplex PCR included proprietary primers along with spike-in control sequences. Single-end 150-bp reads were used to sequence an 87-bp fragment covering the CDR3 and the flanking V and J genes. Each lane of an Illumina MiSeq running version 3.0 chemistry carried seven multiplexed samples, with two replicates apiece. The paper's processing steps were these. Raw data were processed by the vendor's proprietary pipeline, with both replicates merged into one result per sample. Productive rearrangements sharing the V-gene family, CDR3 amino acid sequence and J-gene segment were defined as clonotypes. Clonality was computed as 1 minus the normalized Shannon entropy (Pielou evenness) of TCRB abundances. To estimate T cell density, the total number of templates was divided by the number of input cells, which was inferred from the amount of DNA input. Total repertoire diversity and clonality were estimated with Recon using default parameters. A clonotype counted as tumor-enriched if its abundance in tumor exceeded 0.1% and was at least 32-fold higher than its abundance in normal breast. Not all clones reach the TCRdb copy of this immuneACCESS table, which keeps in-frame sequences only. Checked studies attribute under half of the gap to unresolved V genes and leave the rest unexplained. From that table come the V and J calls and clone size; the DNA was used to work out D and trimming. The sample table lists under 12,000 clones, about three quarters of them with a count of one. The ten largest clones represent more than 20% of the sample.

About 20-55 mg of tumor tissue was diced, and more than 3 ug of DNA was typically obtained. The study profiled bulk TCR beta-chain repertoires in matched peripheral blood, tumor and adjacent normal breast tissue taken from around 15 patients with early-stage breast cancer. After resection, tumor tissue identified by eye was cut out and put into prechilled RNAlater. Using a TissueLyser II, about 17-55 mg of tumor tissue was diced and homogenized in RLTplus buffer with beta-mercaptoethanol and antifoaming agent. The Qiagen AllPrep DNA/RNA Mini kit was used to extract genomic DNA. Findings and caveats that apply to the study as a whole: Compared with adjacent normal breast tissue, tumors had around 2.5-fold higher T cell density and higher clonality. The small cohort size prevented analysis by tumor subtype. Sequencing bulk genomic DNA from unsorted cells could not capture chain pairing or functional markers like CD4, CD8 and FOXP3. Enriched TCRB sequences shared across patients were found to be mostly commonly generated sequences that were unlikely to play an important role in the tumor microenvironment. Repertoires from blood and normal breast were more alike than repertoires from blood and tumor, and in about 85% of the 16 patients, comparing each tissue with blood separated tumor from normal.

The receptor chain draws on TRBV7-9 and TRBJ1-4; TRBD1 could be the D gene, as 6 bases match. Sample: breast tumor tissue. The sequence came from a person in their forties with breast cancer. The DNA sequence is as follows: TGTGCCAGCAGTTCTACGACAGGTTCGGGCGGGGAAAAACTGTTTTTT. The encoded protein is CASSSTTGSGGEKLFF.